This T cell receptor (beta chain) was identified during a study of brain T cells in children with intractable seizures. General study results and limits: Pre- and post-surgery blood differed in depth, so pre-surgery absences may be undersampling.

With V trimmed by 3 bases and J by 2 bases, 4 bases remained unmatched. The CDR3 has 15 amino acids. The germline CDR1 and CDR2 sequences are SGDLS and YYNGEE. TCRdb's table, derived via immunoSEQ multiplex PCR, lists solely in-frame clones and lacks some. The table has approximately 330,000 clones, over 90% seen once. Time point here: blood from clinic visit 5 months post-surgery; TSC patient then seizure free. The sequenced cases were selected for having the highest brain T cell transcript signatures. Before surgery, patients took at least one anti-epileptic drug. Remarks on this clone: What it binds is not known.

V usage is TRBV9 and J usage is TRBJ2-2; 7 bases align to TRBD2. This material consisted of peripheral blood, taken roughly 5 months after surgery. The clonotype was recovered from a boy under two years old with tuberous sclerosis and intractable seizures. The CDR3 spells CASSERDLNTGELFF. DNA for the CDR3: TGTGCCAGCAGCGAGCGGGACTTAAACACCGGGGAGCTGTTTTTT.